This entry lists 20 T cell receptor beta chains sequenced from one sample in a study of T cell clonality in common variable immunodeficiency (dated by TCRdb to the mid-2010s). General findings and caveats noted by the study authors: CVID TCRbeta sequences reportedly showed fewer deletions and N-nucleotide insertions and lacked highly modified clones with 13 or more V deletions.

The library was made by the immunoSEQ multiplex PCR assay. In TCRdb, the immuneACCESS table is reduced to in-frame sequences with V and J assigned. These tables do not hold every clone; where another copy was compared, an unresolved V gene accounts for under half, and the others remain unexplained. In this sample the table shows some 19,000 clones, and no singletons are among them. The top ten hold under 25% of the sample. These TCRs are of unknown antigen specificity. Sequencing input: peripheral blood mononuclear cells. The receptors come from a human donor with common variable immunodeficiency.

The CDR3 sequence is CASSPPQRSGSFKVETQYF. The covered CDR3 bases are TGTGCCAGCTCACCACCGCAGCGCAGCGGGAGTTTTAAGGTGGAGACC. The V call is TRBV18, the J call TRBJ2-5, with TRBD2 identical over 8 bases. The read finishes 3 residues shy of the CDR3 end, and the germline J gene is used to complete it. This CDR3 has 19 amino acids. J was trimmed by 5 bases and V by 0 bases; bases with no gene match: 17. CDR1 is KGHSH, CDR2 LQKENI, per germline.

This clone was counted a few times. The sequenced fragment ends 3 residues before the CDR3 boundary, so the rest is inferred from the germline J gene. V usage is TRBV19 and J usage is TRBJ2-3, with 7 bases fitting TRBD1. After removal of 3 bases from V and 2 bases from J, the junction contained 5 bases not matched to a gene. The CDR3 totals 15 residues. The germline V gene has CDR1 LNHDA and CDR2 SQIVND (reference sequence). Incomplete CDR3 DNA: TGTGCCAGTAGTATCGGCAGGGGGTACACAGATACG. It encodes CASSIGRGYTDT. The complete CDR3 sequence is CASSIGRGYTDTQYF.

This clone has more than one count but fewer than ten. The CDR3 end lies 3 residues beyond the end of the read and is filled in from the germline J gene. The chain combines TRBV2 with TRBJ2-7; maybe TRBD2 (7 bases). The V gene lost 2 bases and the J gene lost 1 base, with 18 bases spanning the gap. The germline V gene encodes CDR1 SNHLY and CDR2 FYNNEI. The CDR3 loop spans 17 amino acids. CDR3 in amino acids: CASSETLGGAWSYEQYF. CDR3 DNA (partial): TGTGCCAGCAGTGAAACCCTAGGGGGGGCTTGGTCCTACGAG.

About this clone: With the read ending 3 residues before the CDR3 end, the germline J gene is used to fill in that end. This chain uses TRBV5-6 with TRBJ1-1; TRBD1 agrees at 8 bases. The CDR3 contains 15 residues. From germline, CDR1 is SGHDT and CDR2 YYEEEE. The junction had 7 bases not matched to a gene; V was cut back by 2 bases and J by 4 bases. The CDR3 sequence is CASSLRTGRGTEAFF. The CDR3 DNA, read in part, is TGTGCCAGCAGCTTACGGACAGGGAGGGGCACTGAA.

On this clone itself: Read sequence stops 3 residues before the CDR3 end, and the germline J gene provides the missing end. This chain connects TRBV6-2 or TRBV6-3 to TRBJ2-3; possibly TRBD1 for D (6 bases). V was clipped by 6 bases and J by 0 bases, with 13 bases between them. Germline loops: CDR1 MNHEY, CDR2 SVGEGT. CDR3 length equals 15 residues. CDR3 region: CASSTGTTSTDTQYF. The covered CDR3 bases are TGTGCCAGCAGCACCGGGACAACTAGCACAGATACG.

A remark on this clone: The missing CDR3 end, 3 residues past where the read stops, is filled in from the germline J gene. This sequence joins TRBV7-9 and TRBJ1-4; tentative D call: TRBD1 (5 bases). Trimming stripped 1 base from V and 2 bases from J, with 8 bases between. Germline CDR1 SEHNR, CDR2 FQNEAQ (reference sequence). The CDR3 spans 15 residues. The part of the CDR3 DNA that was read is TGTGCCAGCAGCTTAGGATACAGGACTAATGAAAAA. Its translation is CASSLGYRTNEK. The CDR3 as a whole reads CASSLGYRTNEKLFF.

This clone came up a few times. The sequenced fragment ends 3 residues before the CDR3 boundary, so the rest is inferred from the germline J gene. V is TRBV6-2 or TRBV6-3 and J is TRBJ2-7, with 7 bases fitting TRBD1. The V gene's germline CDR1 is MNHEY and CDR2 SVGEGT. The trim removed 8 bases at V and 0 bases at J, leaving 10 bases unmatched. CDR3 length: 15 residues. The chain's CDR3 is CASWKTGFSSYEQYF. The sequenced CDR3 bases are TGTGCCAGCTGGAAGACAGGGTTTAGCTCCTACGAG.

Note on this clone: The CDR3 end is not reached by the read, which stops 3 residues before it; the germline J gene fills it in. The J gene is TRBJ2-5, the V gene TRBV19; weak D call: TRBD1 (6 bases). Between the trimmed V and J ends, which lost 2 bases and 4 bases, there was a span of 17 bases. Germline CDR1 is LNHDA and CDR2 is SQIVND (reference sequence). This CDR3 spans 16 amino acids. Partial CDR3 DNA: TGTGCCAGTAGTATATATCCGACAGGTAGTGTAGAGACC. This gives the protein CASSIYPTGSVET. The complete CDR3 reads CASSIYPTGSVETQYF.

A remark on this clone: The read halts 3 residues ahead of the CDR3 end, with the missing end drawn from the germline J gene. This rearrangement joins TRBV6-1 to TRBJ2-5; D may be TRBD2 (6 bases). V lost 3 bases and J lost 3, with 17 bases in between. Per the germline V gene, CDR1 is MNHNS and CDR2 is SASEGT. The CDR3 is 16 amino acids. The covered CDR3 bases are TGTGCCAGCAGTGAGAGTATGGGGGGTGGGGAAGAGACC. Residues: CASSESMGGGEET. From start to end, the CDR3 is CASSESMGGGEETQYF.

This clone was recorded a few times. The read gets to within 3 residues of the CDR3 end, and the germline J gene fills in the rest. V is TRBV7-2 and J is TRBJ1-2; TRBD1 might be the D (5 bases). CDR1 and CDR2 (germline): SGHTA, FQGNSA. This CDR3 region has 15 residues. V lost 1 base, J lost 4 bases, and 13 bases lay in between. CDR3 residues: CASSLVVRASYGYTF. The CDR3 bases that were read are TGTGCCAGCAGCTTAGTGGTCAGGGCGAGCTATGGC.

The table lists this clone with a few counts. The CDR3 end falls 3 residues outside the read, so it is completed with the germline J gene. The chain carries TRBV2 and TRBJ2-6; D gene unclear. The germline CDR1 and CDR2 sequences are SNHLY and FYNNEI. Trimming took 5 bases from V and 0 from J, leaving 5 bases between them. This CDR3 region has 14 residues. The covered CDR3 bases are TGTGCCAGCAGTCCTACCTCTGGGGCCAACGTC. This codes for CASSPTSGANV. Given in full, the CDR3 is CASSPTSGANVLTF.

This clone was picked up a small number of times. The missing CDR3 end, 3 residues past where the read stops, is filled in from the germline J gene. V is TRBV18 and J is TRBJ2-7; D remains unclear. The V end was cut by 1 base, the J end by 4 bases, with 11 bases between. The CDR3 runs to 14 residues. CDR1 KGHSH and CDR2 LQKENI come from the germline V gene. The CDR3 protein is CASSPRPEVYEQYF. The part of the CDR3 DNA that was read is TGTGCCAGCTCACCACGGCCAGAGGTATACGAG.

This clone was recorded a few times. CDR3 bases read: TGTGCCAGCTCACCCCTCGCAGGTGGCACAGATACG. The encoded protein is CASSPLAGGTDT. From start to end, the CDR3 is CASSPLAGGTDTQYF. This chain links TRBV18 with TRBJ2-3; D unresolved. The read terminates 3 residues before the CDR3 end, so the remaining end is supplied by the germline J gene. Trimming shortened V by 3 bases and J by 1 base, and 11 bases separated the two germline ends. The CDR3 covers 15 residues. Looked up from germline, CDR1 is KGHSH and CDR2 is LQKENI.

This clone showed up just a few times. The read stops 3 residues short of the end of the CDR3; the missing end is completed from the germline J gene. The chain combines TRBV19 with TRBJ2-3; D is perhaps TRBD1 (6 bases). Trimming stripped 4 bases from V and 2 bases from J, with 13 bases between. This CDR3 comprises 15 residues. In germline, CDR1 is LNHDA, CDR2 SQIVND (reference sequence). CDR3: CASSNADRITDTQYF. The CDR3 bases that were read are TGTGCCAGTAGTAATGCGGACAGAATCACAGATACG. Complete variable domain (other parts from reference TRBV19 and TRBJ2-3): DGGITQSPKYLFRKEGQNVTLSCEQNLNHDAMYWYRQDPGQGLRLIYYSQIVNDFQKGDIAEGYSVSREKKESFPLTVTSAQKNPTAFYLCASSNADRITDTQYFGPGTRLTVL.

As for this clone: The read terminates 3 residues ahead of where the CDR3 ends, so the germline J gene completes it. V and J are TRBV7-2 and TRBJ1-5, with D uncertain. This CDR3 is 12 amino acids long. The V gene lost 3 bases and the J gene lost 4 bases, with 4 bases spanning the gap. From germline, CDR1 is SGHTA and CDR2 FQGNSA. The CDR3 sequence: CASSFLNQPQHF. The DNA read from the CDR3 is TGTGCCAGCAGCTTTCTGAATCAGCCC.

The sample holds a few counts of this clone. CDR3 region: CASSLRGLPNTGELFF. The CDR3 DNA, read in part, is TGTGCCAGCAGCTTAAGGGGACTCCCGAACACCGGGGAG. The J gene is TRBJ2-2, the V gene TRBV7-3; D possibly corresponds to TRBD2 (6 bases). Coverage ceases 3 residues before the CDR3 finishes, and the germline J gene fills in the end. Trimming pared 1 base from V and 0 bases from J, leaving 9 bases between. Germline V CDR1 and CDR2: SGHTA, FQGTGA. The CDR3 loop spans 16 amino acids.

As concerns this clone: Read sequence stops 3 residues before the CDR3 end, and the germline J gene provides the missing end. The chain is built from TRBV7-9 and TRBJ1-2, with 11 bases that match TRBD1. V shed 5 bases and J 5 bases; nucleotides not matched to a gene: 7. Germline-derived CDR1 and CDR2 are SEHNR and FQNEAQ (reference sequence). This CDR3 has 15 residues. CDR3 sequence reads: CASSASGQGAYGYTF. The part of the CDR3 DNA that was read is TGTGCCAGCAGCGCCTCTGGACAGGGGGCGTATGGC. Full variable domain (outside the CDR3, taken from reference TRBV7-9 and TRBJ1-2): DTGVSQNPRHKITKRGQNVTFRCDPISEHNRLYWYRQTLGQGPEFLTYFQNEAQLEKSRLLSDRFSAERPKGSFSTLEIQRTEQGDSAMYLCASSASGQGAYGYTFGSGTRLTVV.

As to this clone: The missing CDR3 end, 3 residues past where the read stops, is filled in from the germline J gene. The chain uses TRBV7-9 and TRBJ2-7; no definite D call. The CDR3 spans 13 residues. The germline V gene has CDR1 SEHNR and CDR2 FQNEAQ (reference sequence). V lost 4 bases, J lost 3 bases, and 10 bases lay in between. The part of the CDR3 DNA that was read is TGTGCCAGCAGCTCCGGGTCCCACTACGAG. Its protein is CASSSGSHYE. From start to end, the CDR3 is CASSSGSHYEQYF.

This clone was picked up many times. The read terminates 3 residues ahead of where the CDR3 ends, so the germline J gene completes it. The V gene is TRBV2, the J gene TRBJ2-7; TRBD1 aligns across 10 bases. V lost 7 bases to trimming and J lost 6 bases; unmatched junction nucleotides: 18. The germline V gene encodes CDR1 SNHLY and CDR2 FYNNEI. The length of the CDR3 is 17 residues. This CDR3 is CASKPGQGQMRGGEQYF. The CDR3 bases that were read are TGTGCCAGCAAGCCGGGACAGGGGCAAATGCGAGGAGGCGAG.

On this clone itself: The read ends 3 residues before the CDR3 terminus; that terminus is restored from the germline J gene. V gene TRBV2 combines with J gene TRBJ2-5; TRBD2 aligns across 9 bases. The CDR3 has 15 amino acids. Per germline, CDR1 SNHLY and CDR2 FYNNEI. V lost 7 bases to trimming and J lost 6 bases; unmatched junction nucleotides: 12. The DNA read from the CDR3 is TGTGCCAGCATGTCTAGCGGGGCGGGCGTCAAGACC. Residues: CASMSSGAGVKT. The whole CDR3 reads CASMSSGAGVKTQYF. Supplemented by reference TRBV2 and TRBJ2-5, the full variable domain reads EPEVTQTPSHQVTQMGQEVILRCVPISNHLYFYWYRQILGQKVEFLVSFYNNEISEKSEIFDDQFSVERPDGSNFTLKIRSTKLEDSAMYFCASMSSGAGVKTQYFGPGTRLLVL.